These 25 T cell receptor beta chains originate from one sample sequenced in a study of OX40 agonist ivuxolimab in advanced cancers. Sequencing was performed with immunoSEQ multiplex PCR; in TCRdb, only in-frame clones are kept and a portion is missing. The repertoire includes about 27,000 clones, less than 85% of them detected once, and over 25% sits in the top ten. Sequenced material: CD4+ or CD8+ T cells sorted from blood, taken in a trial of the OX40 agonist ivuxolimab. These receptors originate from an adult with an advanced solid tumor such as melanoma, head and neck, liver or kidney cancer.

The V gene is TRBV9, the J gene TRBJ1-3; a possible D gene is TRBD1 (5 bases). This CDR3 is built from 13 residues. Germline V gives CDR1 SGDLS, CDR2 YYNGEE. V was pared by 1 base and J by 7 bases, with 9 bases between. CDR3 sequence (DNA): TGTGCCAGCAGCGTATGGGAGGGGAACACCATATATTTT. Amino acid sequence: CASSVWEGNTIYF. Complete variable domain (other parts from reference TRBV9 and TRBJ1-3): DSGVTQTPKHLITATGQRVTLRCSPRSGDLSVYWYQQSLDQGLQFLIQYYNGEERAKGNILERFSAQQFPDLHSELNLSSLELGDSALYFCASSVWEGNTIYFGEGSWLTVV.

V usage is TRBV27 and J usage is TRBJ1-1; D uncertain. Germline assignment: CDR1 MNHEY and CDR2 SMNVEV (reference sequence). V gave up 0 bases and J gave up 4 bases, with 9 bases separating them. This CDR3 contains 14 residues. CDR3 DNA sequence: TGTGCCAGCAGTTTATCCGGTGGGGTCACTGAAGCTTTCTTT. Its translation: CASSLSGGVTEAFF.

This clone has only a few counts. The J gene is TRBJ2-2, the V gene TRBV7-9; D ambiguous. Germline loops: CDR1 SEHNR, CDR2 FQNEAQ (reference sequence). This CDR3 spans 11 amino acids. The V and J ends lost 3 bases and 6 bases respectively, with 2 bases between them. The CDR3 here is CASSLSGELFF. The CDR3 DNA is TGTGCCAGCAGCTTGTCCGGGGAGCTGTTTTTT. Using reference TRBV7-9 and TRBJ2-2 for the parts outside the CDR3, the full variable domain is DTGVSQNPRHKITKRGQNVTFRCDPISEHNRLYWYRQTLGQGPEFLTYFQNEAQLEKSRLLSDRFSAERPKGSFSTLEIQRTEQGDSAMYLCASSLSGELFFGEGSRLTVL.

The chain is built from TRBV5-1 and TRBJ2-7; D is possibly TRBD2 (5 bases). The V end lost 0 bases, the J end lost 5 bases, and 15 bases lay between the germline ends. CDR1 SGHRS and CDR2 YFSETQ come from the germline V gene. The CDR3 runs to 15 residues. CDR3 amino acids: CASSLGLLNGDEQYF. The CDR3 region has the DNA TGCGCCAGCAGCTTGGGGCTCTTAAACGGGGACGAGCAGTACTTC.

The gene calls are TRBV21-1 and TRBJ1-5; the table calls TRBD1, which could not be checked here. TRBV21-1 corresponds to a pseudogene. The CDR3 runs 18 residues. The CDR3 loop is CASSYGAGGHHSNQPQHF. The DNA for the CDR3 is TGTGCCAGCAGCTATGGGGCAGGGGGCCATCATAGCAATCAGCCCCAGCATTTT.

The V and J genes are TRBV9 and TRBJ2-7; 7 nucleotides agree with TRBD2. The ends lost 3 bases at V and 0 bases at J; junction bases unmatched: 6. This CDR3 region has 15 residues. Germline V CDR1 and CDR2: SGDLS, YYNGEE. Written as DNA, the CDR3 is TGTGCCAGCAGCGCAGCGGCGGGAGCCTCCTACGAGCAGTACTTC. Amino acids: CASSAAAGASYEQYF.

The V and J genes are TRBV2 and TRBJ2-1, with D perhaps matching TRBD1 or TRBD2 (5 bases each). The CDR3 has 14 residues. With 8 bases removed from V and 7 bases from J, the gap between germline ends came to 18 bases. CDR1 is SNHLY, CDR2 FYNNEI, per germline. Written as DNA, the CDR3 is TGTGCCAGCGAGGGGAGAGGTGTCAGTAATGAGCAGTTCTTC. Protein product: CASEGRGVSNEQFF.

The rearrangement uses TRBV11-2 and TRBJ2-3; 13 positions match TRBD2. There are 16 residues in the CDR3. The V gene's germline CDR1 is SGHAT and CDR2 FQNNGV. J lost 5 bases, V lost 5 bases, and 7 bases had no gene match. CDR3 in DNA: TGTGCCAGCAGCCAGCGGACTAGCGGGAGTAGAGATACGCAGTATTTT. Protein sequence: CASSQRTSGSRDTQYF.

In its sample, this clone ranks as medium-sized. The chain has TRBV6-6 and TRBJ1-6, with 9 nucleotides matching TRBD1. The CDR3 loop spans 14 amino acids. Trimming took 6 bases from V and 7 from J; bases not matched to a gene: 4. The germline gives CDR1 MNHNY, CDR2 SVGAGI (reference sequence). DNA for the CDR3: TGTGCCAGCAGGGACAGGGGTAGAAATTCACCCCTCCACTTT. Translation gives CASRDRGRNSPLHF.

The genes are TRBV9 and TRBJ1-2; TRBD1 agrees at 10 bases. V shed 0 bases and J 2 bases; nucleotides not matched to a gene: 16. The germline gives CDR1 SGDLS, CDR2 YYNGEE. CDR3 length equals 20 residues. Written as DNA, the CDR3 is TGTGCCAGCAGCGTAGAGCTTGGGTCGGGAAGGGGACAGGGGAACTATGGCTACACCTTC. Translation: CASSVELGSGRGQGNYGYTF.

The chain uses TRBV4-1 and TRBJ2-7; D is perhaps TRBD1 (6 bases). Deletions cut 4 bases from V and 3 bases from J, with 16 bases between. The CDR3 sequence is 15 residues long. Per the germline V gene, CDR1 is MGHRA and CDR2 is YSYEKL. The CDR3 DNA is TGCGCCAGCAGCCTCCATACAGGGTATAACTACGAGCAGTACTTC. Amino acids: CASSLHTGYNYEQYF.

This chain links TRBV7-3 with TRBJ1-6; D not resolved. CDR1 and CDR2 from the germline V gene are SGHTA and FQGTGA. V was trimmed by 0 bases and J by 2 bases, leaving 5 bases between them. The CDR3 contains 15 residues. The CDR3 loop is CASSLTGTYNSPLHF. DNA for the CDR3: TGTGCCAGCAGCTTAACAGGGACCTATAATTCACCCCTCCACTTT.

The chain uses TRBV7-9 and TRBJ2-7; D remains unclear. The CDR3 contains 15 residues. Germline V CDR1 and CDR2: SEHNR, FQNEAQ (reference sequence). The V end lost 4 bases, the J end lost 2 bases, and 15 bases lay between the germline ends. CDR3 DNA: TGTGCCAGCAGCTCCATAGACGGCCTCCCCTACGAGCAGTACTTC. It specifies CASSSIDGLPYEQYF.

The chain uses TRBV9 and TRBJ2-2; D possibly uses TRBD1 or TRBD2 (5 bases each). From germline, CDR1 is SGDLS and CDR2 YYNGEE. V lost 2 bases to trimming and J lost 5 bases, with 10 bases between them. The CDR3 length is 14 residues. Here the CDR3 reads CASSVWGWTGELFF. As DNA, the CDR3 is TGTGCCAGCAGCGTTTGGGGGTGGACCGGGGAGCTGTTTTTT.

The V call is TRBV5-6, the J call TRBJ2-5, with D unclear. This CDR3 is 13 amino acids long. In germline, CDR1 is SGHDT, CDR2 YYEEEE. The V and J ends lost 1 base and 5 bases respectively, with 9 bases between them. In nucleotides, the CDR3 is TGTGCCAGCAGCTTGCTTGTCTACGAGACCCAGTACTTC. Translated, it gives CASSLLVYETQYF.

The V call is TRBV28, the J call TRBJ1-4, with D possibly matching TRBD1 (6 bases). Trimming left V 9 bases short and J 7 bases short, with 18 bases between. Germline V gene data show CDR1 as MDHEN and CDR2 as SYDVKM. CDR3 length: 14 amino acids. CDR3 DNA: TGTGCCAGTCATGGGGGGGCGTTGACTGAAAAACTGTTTTTT. It translates to CASHGGALTEKLFF.

The J gene is TRBJ2-7, the V gene TRBV6-5, with 8 positions matching TRBD1. The CDR3 extends over 13 amino acids. V dropped 6 bases and J dropped 6; count of bases not matched to a gene: 7. CDR1 MNHEY and CDR2 SVGAGI come from the germline V gene. CDR3 nucleotides: TGTGCCAGCAGCCACGGACAGGGCAGCGAGCAGTACTTC. This codes for CASSHGQGSEQYF.

This clone was counted a single time. The rearrangement uses TRBV4-2 and TRBJ1-4, with D perhaps TRBD1 (5 bases). Trimming left V 3 bases short and J 3 bases short, with 17 bases between. Per germline, CDR1 LGHNA and CDR2 YNFKEQ. The CDR3 extends over 17 amino acids. The DNA for the CDR3 is TGTGCCAGCAGCCAGCGGCACCAGGGATCTGCTAATGAAAAACTGTTTTTT. It yields the protein CASSQRHQGSANEKLFF.

This clone was seen a handful of times. This chain links TRBV29-1 with TRBJ2-7; the D is unclear. Germline CDR1 reads SQVTM; CDR2 reads ANQGSEA. The germline V and J ends were trimmed by 5 bases and 6 bases, with 8 bases remaining between them. The CDR3 runs to 10 residues. The CDR3 nucleotides are TGCAGCGTTACAGAGAGCGAGCAGTACTTC. Its translation is CSVTESEQYF.

The rearrangement joins TRBV19 to TRBJ1-2; tentative D call: TRBD1 (5 bases). CDR3 length equals 15 residues. CDR1 and CDR2 (germline): LNHDA, SQIVND (reference sequence). V lost 5 bases and J lost 5, with 18 bases in between. CDR3 nucleotides: TGTGCCAGTAGTGCGACAGATGGAGGATGGTATGGCTACACCTTC. Protein sequence: CASSATDGGWYGYTF.

The gene calls are TRBV29-1 and TRBJ2-1; D gene unclear. The V and J ends lost 5 bases and 8 bases respectively, with 22 bases between them. The CDR3 has 15 residues. CDR1 and CDR2 from the germline V gene are SQVTM and ANQGSEA. The CDR3 loop is CSVPLDSGPGDEQFF. For the CDR3, the DNA is TGCAGCGTTCCCTTAGATTCAGGCCCGGGCGATGAGCAGTTCTTC.

The V call is TRBV6-5, the J call TRBJ1-5; possible D gene TRBD1, 5 bases. In germline, CDR1 is MNHEY, CDR2 SVGAGI. This CDR3 spans 14 amino acids. V was clipped by 7 bases and J by 3 bases, with 13 bases between them. CDR3 DNA: TGTGCCAGCACTCAAAGGGGTCCCAATCAGCCCCAGCATTTT. Its translation is CASTQRGPNQPQHF.

The chain employs TRBV7-9 and TRBJ2-1; 10 positions agree with TRBD1. Unmatched junction bases numbered 4, after V lost 4 bases and J lost 4 bases. The CDR3 is 15 residues long. Germline loops: CDR1 SEHNR, CDR2 FQNEAQ (reference sequence). The CDR3 bases are TGTGCCAGCAGCTCCGGACAGGGGGGATACAATGAGCAGTTCTTC. Translating gives CASSSGQGGYNEQFF.

The rearrangement joins TRBV6-1 to TRBJ2-7, with D possibly matching TRBD1 (6 bases). V lost 7 bases to trimming and J lost 1 base, with 8 bases between them. The length of the CDR3 is 12 residues. Germline loops: CDR1 MNHNS, CDR2 SASEGT. CDR3 bases: TGTGCCAGCAAACAGGGTTCCTACGAGCAGTACTTC. This codes for CASKQGSYEQYF.

The chain couples TRBV28 to TRBJ1-3; TRBD1 matches at 9 bases. The CDR3 runs 15 residues. J was trimmed by 6 bases and V by 0 bases; bases with no gene match: 3. Germline V gives CDR1 MDHEN, CDR2 SYDVKM. CDR3 loop: CASSLWGQGVNTIYF. In nucleotides, the CDR3 is TGTGCCAGCAGTTTATGGGGACAGGGTGTAAACACCATATATTTT.